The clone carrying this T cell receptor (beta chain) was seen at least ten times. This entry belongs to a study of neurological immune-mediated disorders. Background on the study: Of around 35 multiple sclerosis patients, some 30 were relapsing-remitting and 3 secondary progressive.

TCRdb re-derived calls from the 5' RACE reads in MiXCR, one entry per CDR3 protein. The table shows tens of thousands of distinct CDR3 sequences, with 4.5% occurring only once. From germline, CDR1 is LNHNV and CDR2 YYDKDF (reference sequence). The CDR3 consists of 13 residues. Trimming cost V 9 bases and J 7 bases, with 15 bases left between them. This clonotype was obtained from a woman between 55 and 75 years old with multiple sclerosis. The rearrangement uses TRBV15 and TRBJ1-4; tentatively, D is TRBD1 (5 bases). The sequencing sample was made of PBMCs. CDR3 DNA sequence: TGTGCCACACGAACAGGCGCTGGTGAAAAACTGTTTTTT. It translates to CATRTGAGEKLFF.